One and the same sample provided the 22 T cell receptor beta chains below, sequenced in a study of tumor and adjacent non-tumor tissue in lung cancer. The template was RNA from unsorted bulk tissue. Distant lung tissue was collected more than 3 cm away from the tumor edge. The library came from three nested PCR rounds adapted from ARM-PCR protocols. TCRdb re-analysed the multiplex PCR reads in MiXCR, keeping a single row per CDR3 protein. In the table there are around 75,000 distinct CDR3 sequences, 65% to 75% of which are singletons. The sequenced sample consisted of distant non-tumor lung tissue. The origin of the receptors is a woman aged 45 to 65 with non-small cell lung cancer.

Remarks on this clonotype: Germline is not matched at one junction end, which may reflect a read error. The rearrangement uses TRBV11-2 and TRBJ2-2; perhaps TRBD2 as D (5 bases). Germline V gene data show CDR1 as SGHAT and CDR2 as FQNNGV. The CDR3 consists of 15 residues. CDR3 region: CASSFRLDFPGELLF. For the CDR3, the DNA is TGTGCCAGCAGCTTTCGTCTGGATTTTCCCGGGGAGCTGTTATTT.

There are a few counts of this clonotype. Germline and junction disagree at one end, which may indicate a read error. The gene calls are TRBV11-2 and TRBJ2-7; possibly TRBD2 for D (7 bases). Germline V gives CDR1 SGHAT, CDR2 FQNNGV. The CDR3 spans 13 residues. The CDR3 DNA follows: TGTGCCTGCAGCTTAGAGTCGGGGGGCGAGCAATACTTC. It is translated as CACSLESGGEQYF.

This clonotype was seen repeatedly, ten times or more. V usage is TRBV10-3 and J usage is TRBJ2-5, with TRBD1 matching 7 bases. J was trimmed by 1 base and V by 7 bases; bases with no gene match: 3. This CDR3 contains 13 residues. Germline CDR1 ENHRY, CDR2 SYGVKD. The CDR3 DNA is TGTGCCATCAAGGGGGCGACCCAAGAGACCCAGTACTTC. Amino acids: CAIKGATQETQYF.

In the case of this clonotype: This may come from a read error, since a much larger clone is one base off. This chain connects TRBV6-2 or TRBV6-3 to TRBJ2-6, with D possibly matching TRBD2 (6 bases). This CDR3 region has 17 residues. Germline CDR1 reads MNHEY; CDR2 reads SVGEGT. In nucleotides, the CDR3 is TGTGCCAGCAATTACTCGGGACTTTACTCTGGGGCCAACGTCCTGACTTTC. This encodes CASNYSGLYSGANVLTF.

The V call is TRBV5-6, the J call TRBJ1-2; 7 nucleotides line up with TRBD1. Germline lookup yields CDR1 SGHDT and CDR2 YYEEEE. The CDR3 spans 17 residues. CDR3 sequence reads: CDRSLVEGAKGLNGYTF. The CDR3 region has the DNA TGTGACAGAAGCTTGGTTGAGGGGGCGAAGGGATTGAATGGCTACACCTTC.

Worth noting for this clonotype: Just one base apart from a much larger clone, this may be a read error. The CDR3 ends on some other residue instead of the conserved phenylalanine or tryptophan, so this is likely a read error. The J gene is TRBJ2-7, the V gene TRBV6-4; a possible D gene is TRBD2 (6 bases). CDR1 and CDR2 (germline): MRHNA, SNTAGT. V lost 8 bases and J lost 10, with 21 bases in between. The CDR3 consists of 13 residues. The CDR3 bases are TGTGCCAGCGGTCGGGACTGGACGTCGGAACAGTACTAC. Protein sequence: CASGRDWTSEQYY.

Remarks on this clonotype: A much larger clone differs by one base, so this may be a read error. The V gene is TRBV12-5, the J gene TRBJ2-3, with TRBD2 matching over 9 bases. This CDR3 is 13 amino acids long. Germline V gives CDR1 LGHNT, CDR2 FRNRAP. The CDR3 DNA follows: TGTGTTAGTAGGGCGGGAGGGGCAGATACGCAGTATTTT. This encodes CVSRAGGADTQYF.

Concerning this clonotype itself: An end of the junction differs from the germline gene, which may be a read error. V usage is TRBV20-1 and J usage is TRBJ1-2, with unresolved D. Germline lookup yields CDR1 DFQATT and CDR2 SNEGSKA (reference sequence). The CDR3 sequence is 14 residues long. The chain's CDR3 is CSVPMNVLGYGYTF. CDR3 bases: TGCAGTGTTCCAATGAACGTGTTGGGCTATGGTTACACCTTC.

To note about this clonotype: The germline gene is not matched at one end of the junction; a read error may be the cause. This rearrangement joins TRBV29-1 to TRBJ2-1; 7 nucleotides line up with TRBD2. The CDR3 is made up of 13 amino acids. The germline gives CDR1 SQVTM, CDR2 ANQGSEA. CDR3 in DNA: TGCAGCGGGGGGGGAGCCACCTATAATGAGCAGTTCTTC. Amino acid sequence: CSGGGATYNEQFF.

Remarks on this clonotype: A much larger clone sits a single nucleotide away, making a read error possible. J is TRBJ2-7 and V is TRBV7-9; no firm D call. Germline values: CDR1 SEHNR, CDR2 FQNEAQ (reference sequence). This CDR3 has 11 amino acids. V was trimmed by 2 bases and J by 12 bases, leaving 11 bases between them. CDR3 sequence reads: CASSLSGRRYF. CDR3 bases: TGTGCCAGCAGCTTATCGGGTAGAAGGTACTTC.

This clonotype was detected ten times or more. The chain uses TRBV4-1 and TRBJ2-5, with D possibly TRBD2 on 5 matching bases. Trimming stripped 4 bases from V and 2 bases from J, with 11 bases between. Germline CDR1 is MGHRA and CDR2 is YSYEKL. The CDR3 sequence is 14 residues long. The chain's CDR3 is CASSLSGVQETQYF. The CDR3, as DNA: TGCGCCAGCAGCCTGTCCGGGGTTCAAGAGACCCAGTACTTC.

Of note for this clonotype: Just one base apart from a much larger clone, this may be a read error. The CDR3 spells CSASSSGIKGKNIQYF. DNA for the CDR3: TGCAGTGCTAGTTCTAGCGGGATTAAAGGCAAAAACATTCAGTACTTC. The chain employs TRBV20-1 and TRBJ2-4, with 9 bases that match TRBD2. V trimming: 3 bases; J trimming: 3 bases; junction bases outside the gene matches: 9. CDR3 length: 16 residues. CDR1 and CDR2 (germline): DFQATT, SNEGSKA (reference sequence).

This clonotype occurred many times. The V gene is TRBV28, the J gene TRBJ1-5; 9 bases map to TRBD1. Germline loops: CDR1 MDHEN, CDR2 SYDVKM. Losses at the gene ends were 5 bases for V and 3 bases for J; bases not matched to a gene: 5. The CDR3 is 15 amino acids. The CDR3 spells CASSPGTGINQPQHF. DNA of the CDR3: TGTGCCAGCAGTCCCGGGACAGGGATCAATCAGCCCCAGCATTTT.

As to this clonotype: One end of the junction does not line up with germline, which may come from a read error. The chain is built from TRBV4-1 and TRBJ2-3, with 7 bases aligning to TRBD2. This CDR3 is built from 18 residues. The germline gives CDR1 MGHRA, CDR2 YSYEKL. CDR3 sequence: CASSQDGVPVGGQDTQYF. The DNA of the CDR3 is TGCGCCAGCAGTCAAGATGGCGTTCCAGTGGGAGGGCAAGATACGCAGTATTTT.

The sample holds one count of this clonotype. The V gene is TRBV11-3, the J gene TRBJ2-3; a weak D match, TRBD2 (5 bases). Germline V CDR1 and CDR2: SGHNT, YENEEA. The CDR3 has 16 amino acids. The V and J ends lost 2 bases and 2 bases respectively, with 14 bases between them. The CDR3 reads CASSLSPSWPTDTQYF. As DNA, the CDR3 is TGTGCCAGCAGCTTATCGCCTAGCTGGCCCACAGATACGCAGTATTTT.

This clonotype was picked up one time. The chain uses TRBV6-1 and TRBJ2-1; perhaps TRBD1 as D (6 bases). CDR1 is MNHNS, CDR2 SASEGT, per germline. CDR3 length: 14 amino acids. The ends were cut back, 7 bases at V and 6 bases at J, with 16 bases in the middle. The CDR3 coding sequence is TGTGCCAGCAACGCCGTGGGGGCTATCAATGAGCAGTTCTTC. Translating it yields CASNAVGAINEQFF.

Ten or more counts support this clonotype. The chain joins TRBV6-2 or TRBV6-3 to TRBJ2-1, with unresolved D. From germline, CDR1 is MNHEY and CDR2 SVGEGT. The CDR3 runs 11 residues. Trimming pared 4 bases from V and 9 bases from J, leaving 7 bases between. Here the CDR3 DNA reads TGTGCCAGCAGTTCCCTGTTTGAGCAGTTCTTC. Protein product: CASSSLFEQFF.

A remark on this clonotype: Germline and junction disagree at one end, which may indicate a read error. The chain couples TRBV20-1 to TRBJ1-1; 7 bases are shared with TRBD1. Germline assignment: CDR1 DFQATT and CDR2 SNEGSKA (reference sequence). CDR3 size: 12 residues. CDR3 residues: CSARGDRDETLF. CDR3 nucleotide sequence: TGCAGTGCTAGAGGTGACAGGGATGAAACTCTCTTT.

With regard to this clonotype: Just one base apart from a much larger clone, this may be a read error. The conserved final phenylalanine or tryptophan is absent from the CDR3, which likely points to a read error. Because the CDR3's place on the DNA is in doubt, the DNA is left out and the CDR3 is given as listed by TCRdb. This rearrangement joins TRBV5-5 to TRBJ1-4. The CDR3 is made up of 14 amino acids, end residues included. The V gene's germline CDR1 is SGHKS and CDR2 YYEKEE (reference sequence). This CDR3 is CASSYPGARSPEVL.

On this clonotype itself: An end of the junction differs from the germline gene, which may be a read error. The CDR3 sequence is CASSLGSFSYYEQFF. CDR3 coding DNA: TGCGCCAGCAGCTTGGGGAGTTTCTCCTACTATGAGCAATTCTTC. J is TRBJ2-1 and V is TRBV5-1; D uncertain. The germline V gene encodes CDR1 SGHRS and CDR2 YFSETQ. The CDR3 is 15 amino acids.

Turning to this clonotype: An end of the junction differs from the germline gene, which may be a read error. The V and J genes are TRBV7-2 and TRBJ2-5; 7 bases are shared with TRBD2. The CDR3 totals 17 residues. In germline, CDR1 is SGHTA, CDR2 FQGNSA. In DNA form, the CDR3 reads TGTGCCAGGAGCTTAGCGGTTCGGGGGGTGCCGGGGGAGACCCAGTACTTC. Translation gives CARSLAVRGVPGETQYF.

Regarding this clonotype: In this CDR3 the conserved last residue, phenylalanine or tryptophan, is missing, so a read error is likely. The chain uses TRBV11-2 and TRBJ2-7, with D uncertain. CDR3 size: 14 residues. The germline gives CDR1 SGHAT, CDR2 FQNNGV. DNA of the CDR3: TGTGTCAGCAACTTAACCCTTTGGAACGACGAGCAGTACTCC. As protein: CVSNLTLWNDEQYS.